Sequencing of this T cell receptor beta chain was carried out in a study of T cell repertoires in ileal Crohn's disease. Background on the study: Thiopurines (11) or anti-TNF agents (more than 17) were given postoperatively to about half. Study outcomes and limitations: Endoscopic recurrence occurred in every patient whose clonality exceeded 26.8%.

Notes on this clone: The target antigen is unknown.

Profiled with immunoSEQ multiplex PCR; TCRdb holds only in-frame clones, not every one. The table shows about 7,200 clones, with 55% to 75% occurring only once. V shed 1 base and J shed 4 bases, with 10 bases lying between them. Germline CDR1 reads KGHSH; CDR2 reads LQKENI. The CDR3 runs 14 residues. The receptor was isolated from an adult with Crohn's disease. The rearrangement joins TRBV18 to TRBJ2-5, with D possibly matching TRBD1 (5 bases). Sample: ileal tissue. The CDR3 sequence is CASSPRGPGETQYF. CDR3 DNA sequence: TGTGCCAGCTCACCACGGGGCCCGGGAGAGACCCAGTACTTC.